This T cell receptor (beta chain) was obtained from a study of blood T cell repertoires in COVID-19. Original data processing: Cell counts per sample came from amplifying reference gene primers. The method was immunoSEQ multiplex PCR; TCRdb's version includes in-frame clones alone and lacks a portion of them. V, J and clone size were drawn from that table, and D and trimming were deduced from the DNA. The sample includes about 68,000 clones, about 80% of them seen just once. The CDR3 totals 14 residues. Germline assignment: CDR1 SGHVS and CDR2 FQNEAQ. J lost 4 bases, V lost 1 base, and 3 bases had no gene match.

Sequenced material: peripheral blood. The TCR originated in a human donor in a cohort sampled during active COVID-19. The rearrangement uses TRBV7-8 and TRBJ1-1; 7 bases align to TRBD1. The DNA for the CDR3 is TGTGCCAGCAGCTTAGAGGGGGCGTCCACTGAAGCTTTCTTT. Protein sequence: CASSLEGASTEAFF.